A single sample gave rise to the 17 T cell receptor beta chains below, sequenced in a study of cytomegalovirus exposure and HLA in healthy donors (dated by TCRdb to about 2017). Libraries were made using the immunoSEQ multiplex PCR assay. The multiplex PCR relied on a mix of 60 forward primers for TCR Vbeta segments and 13 reverse primers for TCR Jbeta segments. TCRdb re-hosts the immuneACCESS table, in-frame sequences only. Its copies lack some clones; in the studies checked, an unresolved V gene accounts for under half of them, and the cause for the rest is not known. Recorded for this sample are around 120,000 clones; less than 65% of them occurred a single time. The ten biggest clones cover about a tenth of the sample. The source material was PBMCs. The receptors originated from a man aged 40-49 years in good health and CMV-seropositive.

This clone turned up a few times. The V call is TRBV4-1, the J call TRBJ2-1; TRBD2 matches at 9 bases. This CDR3 is 20 amino acids long. After removal of 3 bases from V and 5 bases from J, the junction contained 20 bases not matched to a gene. Germline CDR1 MGHRA, CDR2 YSYEKL. CDR3: CASSQMGLPGLAFPNNEQFF. The CDR3 bases are TGCGCCAGCAGCCAGATGGGACTGCCGGGACTAGCTTTTCCCAACAATGAGCAGTTCTTC.

The chain joins TRBV9 to TRBJ1-2; tentative D call: TRBD1 (5 bases). The V end lost 0 bases, the J end lost 6 bases, and 15 bases lay between the germline ends. In germline, CDR1 is SGDLS, CDR2 YYNGEE. The CDR3 sequence is 15 residues long. CDR3 sequence (DNA): TGTGCCAGCAGCGTAGTGACCGACGGGGGGGATGGCTACACCTTC. Residues: CASSVVTDGGDGYTF.

This clone occurred once. The chain links TRBV7-9 to TRBJ2-5, with 8 positions matching TRBD1. There are 17 residues in the CDR3. Germline-derived CDR1 and CDR2 are SEHNR and FQNEAQ (reference sequence). The trim removed 5 bases at V and 2 bases at J, leaving 13 bases unmatched. In nucleotides, the CDR3 is TGTGCCAGCAGCCCGGACAGGGCCAGCCTCCTACAAGAGACCCAGTACTTC. It translates to CASSPDRASLLQETQYF.

V and J are TRBV7-9 and TRBJ2-4; TRBD1 aligns across 8 bases. V was clipped by 5 bases and J by 6 bases; unmatched bases: 15. The CDR3 consists of 17 residues. Germline V gene data show CDR1 as SEHNR and CDR2 as FQNEAQ (reference sequence). For the CDR3, the DNA is TGTGCCAGCAGCGACGGGGCGTTAACAGGGGGACGAAACATTCAGTACTTC. Its translation is CASSDGALTGGRNIQYF.

This clone was counted a few times. The chain has TRBV20-1 and TRBJ1-2; D is undetermined. Looked up from germline, CDR1 is DFQATT and CDR2 is SNEGSKA (reference sequence). V was pared by 6 bases and J by 4 bases, with 9 bases between. The CDR3 loop spans 11 amino acids. For the CDR3, the DNA is TGCAGTGCAACAGAAACCTATGGCTACACCTTC. It encodes CSATETYGYTF.

The chain carries TRBV5-1 and TRBJ1-1; D is perhaps TRBD1 (6 bases). Trimming stripped 4 bases from V and 1 base from J, with 23 bases between. Germline lookup yields CDR1 SGHRS and CDR2 YFSETQ. This CDR3 comprises 18 residues. The CDR3 bases are TGCGCCAGCAGCCCCTCAGGGAGGGGGTCGTTCCAGAACACTGAAGCTTTCTTT. It yields the protein CASSPSGRGSFQNTEAFF.

This clone was seen a few times. The chain joins TRBV21-1 to TRBJ2-3; TRBD1 is the table's D call, not checked against the DNA. TRBV21-1 is a pseudogene locus. The CDR3 covers 15 residues. CDR3 DNA: TGTGCCAGCAGCGTCGGACAGGCGGGCACAGATACGCAGTATTTT. Protein sequence: CASSVGQAGTDTQYF.

By sample fraction, this clone is medium-sized (0.01 to 0.1%). Other DNA sequences in the sample encode the same CDR3. V gene TRBV2 combines with J gene TRBJ2-3, with D perhaps TRBD2 (5 bases). CDR1 is SNHLY and CDR2 is FYNNEI in the germline V gene. There are 13 residues in the CDR3. The ends were cut back, 5 bases at V and 2 bases at J, with 8 bases in the middle. The DNA of the CDR3 is TGTGCCAGCAGTTTCGACTACACAGATACGCAGTATTTT. Its protein product is CASSFDYTDTQYF.

The CDR3 is CASRATAQLMNTEAFF. CDR3 sequence (DNA): TGCGCCAGCAGGGCAACAGCTCAACTCATGAACACTGAAGCTTTCTTT. This chain uses TRBV5-1 with TRBJ1-1; no clear D. Looked up from germline, CDR1 is SGHRS and CDR2 is YFSETQ. CDR3 size: 16 residues. Trimming took off 5 bases at V and 0 bases at J, with 17 bases between the two ends.

V gene TRBV27 combines with J gene TRBJ2-3; perhaps TRBD2 as D (5 bases). The V end lost 7 bases, the J end lost 1 base, and 12 bases lay between the germline ends. There are 14 residues in the CDR3. Looked up from germline, CDR1 is MNHEY and CDR2 is SMNVEV (reference sequence). This CDR3 reads CASMEVSGTDTQYF. The CDR3 bases are TGTGCCAGCATGGAGGTTAGCGGCACAGATACGCAGTATTTT.

The rearrangement uses TRBV10-3 and TRBJ1-4; D unclear. Trimming took off 2 bases at V and 8 bases at J, with 6 bases between the two ends. Germline V gene sequence: CDR1 ENHRY, CDR2 SYGVKD. This CDR3 contains 12 residues. CDR3 in amino acids: CAISEEREKLFF. The CDR3 DNA reads as TGTGCCATCAGTGAGGAGAGGGAAAAACTGTTTTTT.

This chain links TRBV5-4 with TRBJ2-7, with 10 bases lining up with TRBD1. CDR1 and CDR2 from the germline V gene are SGHNT and YYREEE (reference sequence). The CDR3 has 15 amino acids. Trimming took 4 bases from V and 2 from J; bases not matched to a gene: 6. This CDR3 reads CASSTGQGVTYEQYF. In nucleotides, the CDR3 is TGTGCCAGCAGCACAGGACAGGGGGTCACCTACGAGCAGTACTTC.

The V and J genes are TRBV6-1 and TRBJ2-7, with 7 bases matching TRBD1. From germline, CDR1 is MNHNS and CDR2 SASEGT. The CDR3 has 14 amino acids. V lost 7 bases to trimming and J lost 3 bases; unmatched junction nucleotides: 9. The DNA of the CDR3 is TGTGCCAGCACCCACAGGGGTAGGATCTACGAGCAGTACTTC. Amino acids: CASTHRGRIYEQYF.

The rearrangement uses TRBV11-3 and TRBJ2-2, with 9 bases fitting TRBD1. Germline assignment: CDR1 SGHNT and CDR2 YENEEA. The V gene end was trimmed by 7 bases and the J gene end by 4 bases; junction bases not matched to a gene: 4. The CDR3 has 14 residues. This CDR3 is CASNGQGSTGELFF. The CDR3 DNA sequence: TGTGCCAGCAACGGACAGGGGAGCACCGGGGAGCTGTTTTTT.

The rearrangement uses TRBV7-9 and TRBJ2-1; TRBD1 matches at 8 bases. There are 16 residues in the CDR3. Looked up from germline, CDR1 is SEHNR and CDR2 is FQNEAQ (reference sequence). J lost 8 bases, V lost 3 bases, and 12 bases had no gene match. In DNA, the CDR3 is TGTGCCAGCAGCTTCGGGACAGGTAGTGGCGGAGATGAGCAGTTCTTC. It encodes CASSFGTGSGGDEQFF.

This clone has only a few counts. The rearrangement uses TRBV6-5 and TRBJ1-4, with 9 positions matching TRBD1. The V and J ends lost 0 bases and 5 bases, in that order; junction bases with no gene match: 4. The CDR3 contains 16 residues. The germline V gene encodes CDR1 MNHEY and CDR2 SVGAGI. The CDR3 nucleotides read TGTGCCAGCAGTTACTCGACCGGGACAGGGAATGAAAAACTGTTTTTT. Protein sequence: CASSYSTGTGNEKLFF.

This chain's CDR3 is CASSKVAGTGGETQYF. Here the CDR3 DNA reads TGTGCCAGCAGCAAAGTGGCTGGGACAGGGGGCGAGACCCAGTACTTC. The chain has TRBV21-1 and TRBJ2-5; the table's TRBD1 call for D was not verified on the DNA. TRBV21-1 is annotated as a pseudogene. This CDR3 has 16 amino acids.